Detailed here is one TCR beta chain. What it binds is not known. These data are taken from a study of radiation and T cells in renal cell carcinoma. Study-level points and caveats: Without pretreatment biopsies, baseline tumor clonotype presence was undetermined.

Time point denoted: blood 4 weeks post-SBRT, at nephrectomy. As for treatment: 15 Gy SBRT to primary tumor, nephrectomy 4 weeks later. Repertoires were generated with immunoSEQ multiplex PCR, while TCRdb's copy carries only in-frame clones and drops some. Of roughly 170,000 clones in the sample, roughly nine tenths were seen once. The source is a woman aged 50 to 65 with renal cell carcinoma. This specimen was blood, taken from a patient whose treatment included radiotherapy and nephrectomy.

The CDR3 reads CASSNTGSNQPQHF. In nucleotides, the CDR3 is TGTGCCAGCAGCAATACAGGCTCCAATCAGCCCCAGCATTTT. The chain employs TRBV9 and TRBJ1-5; D possibly corresponds to TRBD1 (5 bases). Trimming shortened V by 4 bases and J by 3 bases, and 11 bases separated the two germline ends. This CDR3 is built from 14 residues. From germline, CDR1 is SGDLS and CDR2 YYNGEE.